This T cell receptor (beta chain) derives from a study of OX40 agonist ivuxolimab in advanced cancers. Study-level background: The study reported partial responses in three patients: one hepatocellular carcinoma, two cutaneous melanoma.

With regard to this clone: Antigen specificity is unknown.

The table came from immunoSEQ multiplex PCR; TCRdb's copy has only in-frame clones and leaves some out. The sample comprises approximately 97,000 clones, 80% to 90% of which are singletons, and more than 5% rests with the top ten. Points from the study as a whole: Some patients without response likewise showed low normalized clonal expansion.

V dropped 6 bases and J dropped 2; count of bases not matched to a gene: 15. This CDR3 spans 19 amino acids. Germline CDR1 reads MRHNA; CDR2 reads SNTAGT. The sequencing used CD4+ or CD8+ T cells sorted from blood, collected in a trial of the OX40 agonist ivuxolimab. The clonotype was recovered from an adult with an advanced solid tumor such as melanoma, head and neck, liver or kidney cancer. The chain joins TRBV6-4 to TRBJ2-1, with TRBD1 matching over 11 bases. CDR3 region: CASSDRDRGSGSPYNEQFF. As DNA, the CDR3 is TGTGCCAGCAGCGACCGGGACAGGGGGAGCGGGAGCCCCTACAATGAGCAGTTCTTC.